The rows below give T cell receptor beta chains drawn from one sample of a study of shared clonotypes between healthy human individuals. Sequencing used immunoSEQ multiplex PCR; TCRdb keeps in-frame clones, though not all of them. This sample yields 800,000 or so clones, of which about 96% are seen a single time; about 0.21% belongs to the top ten. Sequencing was carried out using naive CD8+ T cells sorted from blood. These receptors were taken from a man younger than 40 in good health. The CDR3 runs from the conserved cysteine through the conserved F or W. A D gene is named only where the DNA matches it firmly. Size is omitted from some rows. Given values are once, few, many or a class for expanded clones.

j_call clone_size v_call d_call cdr3_nt cdr3_aa
TRBJ2-1 . TRBV28 TRBD2 TGTGCCAGCAGTACCGCGATTCACCGGGAGGACGAACGCAATGAGCAGTTCTTC CASSTAIHREDERNEQFF
TRBJ1-3 . TRBV4-2 . TGTGCCAGCAGCCAAGAGTTAAGGACACTTGGAAACACCATATATTTT CASSQELRTLGNTIYF
TRBJ2-7 . TRBV14 TRBD2 TGTGCCAGCAGCCAAGAACTAGCGCAACCTTCCTACGAGCAGTACTTC CASSQELAQPSYEQYF
TRBJ2-7 . TRBV4-3 . TGCGCCAGCAGCCAAGAGCTGGGGTTGGACGAGCAGTACTTC CASSQELGLDEQYF
TRBJ1-1 . TRBV28 . TGTGCCAGCAGTTTATACGGGAGGAACACTGAAGCTTTCTTT CASSLYGRNTEAFF
TRBJ2-3 . TRBV19 . TGTGCCAGTAGTATAAGGAGGGTTACTAGCACAGATACGCAGTATTTT CASSIRRVTSTDTQYF
TRBJ2-7 . TRBV4-1 TRBD2 TGCGCCAGCAGCTCTCTTCCGGGACTAGCGGGAGCTGAGCAGTACTTC CASSSLPGLAGAEQYF
TRBJ2-7 . TRBV7-9 . TGTGCCAGCAGCTTAGGCTACTACGAGCAGTACTTC CASSLGYYEQYF
TRBJ2-5 . TRBV6-1 . TGTGCCAGCAGTGGAGGGAGTTGGTCCCAGTACTTC CASSGGSWSQYF
TRBJ2-2 . TRBV4-3 . TGCGCCAGCAGCCAAGAGGGCCCAGCAGCATCGAACACCGGGGAGCTGTTTTTT CASSQEGPAASNTGELFF
TRBJ2-3 . TRBV5-6 . TGTGCCAGCAGCTTTAACCCCACAACCACAGATACGCAGTATTTT CASSFNPTTTDTQYF
TRBJ2-7 . TRBV7-3 TRBD2 TGTGCCAGCAGCTTAGACGCTAGCGGGAGCTACGAGCAGTACTTC CASSLDASGSYEQYF
TRBJ2-1 . TRBV7-9 . TGTGCCAGCAGCGCAGGGGTCTCCTACAATGAGCAGTTCTTC CASSAGVSYNEQFF
TRBJ1-5 . TRBV28 . TGTGCCAGCAGTCTACTACAGGGTCGTCAGCCCCAGCATTTT CASSLLQGRQPQHF
TRBJ2-2 . TRBV9 . TGTGCCAGCAGCGCCGACAGTCCCGGGGAGCTGTTTTTT CASSADSPGELFF
TRBJ2-2 . TRBV4-1 . TGCGCCAGCAGCCAAGGATCCACGGGGCTTCGTACCGGGGAGCTGTTTTTT CASSQGSTGLRTGELFF
TRBJ1-1 once TRBV6-5 . TGTGCCAGCAGTTTGGGGGGGGAAAGGACTGAAGCTTTCTTT CASSLGGERTEAFF
TRBJ2-3 . TRBV5-1 . TGCGCCAGCAGCCCGGGACCCACAGATACGCAGTATTTT CASSPGPTDTQYF
TRBJ2-3 . TRBV28 TRBD1 TGTGCCAGCAGTTTGGGACAGGACTCGTACACAGATACGCAGTATTTT CASSLGQDSYTDTQYF
TRBJ1-5 . TRBV10-3 TRBD1 TGTGCCACCCTCCCCTCGACAGGGAATCAGCCCCAGCATTTT CATLPSTGNQPQHF
TRBJ1-5 . TRBV7-2 TRBD1 TGTGCCAGCAGCACGGGACAGGGGCTTCCGGATAATCAGCCCCAGCATTTT CASSTGQGLPDNQPQHF
TRBJ2-7 . TRBV9 . TGTGCCAGCGGTTCTCCCGCCGGGAGTATCTACGAGCAGTACTTC CASGSPAGSIYEQYF
TRBJ2-6 once TRBV28 . TGTGCCAGCAGTCCGACGATAGGCTCTGGGGCCAACGTCCTGACTTTC CASSPTIGSGANVLTF
TRBJ1-4 . TRBV30 . TGTGCCTGGAGTGCCTTGGGGGCAACTAATGAAAAACTGTTTTTT CAWSALGATNEKLFF
TRBJ2-1 . TRBV27 TRBD2 TGTGCCAGCAGTTTGGTACTAGCGGGAGATAATGAGCAGTTCTTC CASSLVLAGDNEQFF
TRBJ2-7 . TRBV5-4 TRBD2 TGTGCCAGCAGCCACAGCGGGAACGTCTACGAGCAGTACTTC CASSHSGNVYEQYF
TRBJ2-1 . TRBV7-9 TRBD2 TGTGCCGGTGGGACTAGCGGGCACAATGAGCAGTTCTTC CAGGTSGHNEQFF
TRBJ1-4 . TRBV10-3 TRBD1 TGTGCCATCAGTGAGGCGGGGACAGTTCTTGCAACTAATGAAAAACTGTTTTTT CAISEAGTVLATNEKLFF
TRBJ2-7 . TRBV25-1 . TGTGCCAGCAGTGAATCGGTATTAAAGGAGCAGTACTTC CASSESVLKEQYF
TRBJ2-3 . TRBV7-9 . TGTGCCAGCAGCCCCCCTGAGGCGGGAGATACGCAGTATTTT CASSPPEAGDTQYF
TRBJ1-1 . TRBV7-9 . TGTGCCAGCAGCTTAGTCGGGTTTGAAGCTTTCTTT CASSLVGFEAFF
TRBJ2-2 . TRBV11-2 TRBD2 TGTGCCAGCAGCCTACGAGGGCGGGAGTGGGATACCGGGGAGCTGTTTTTT CASSLRGREWDTGELFF
TRBJ2-1 . TRBV18 . TGTGCCAGCCGGACAGAAGTCATATCCGATGAGCAGTTCTTC CASRTEVISDEQFF
TRBJ2-5 . TRBV2 TRBD2 TGTGCCAGCCCCGTTCTAGCGGGATCGGTGGAGACCCAGTACTTC CASPVLAGSVETQYF
TRBJ1-5 once TRBV19 . TGTGCCAGTAGCGAACGGGCAAATCAGCCCCAGCATTTT CASSERANQPQHF
TRBJ2-3 few TRBV29-1 TRBD1 TGCAGCGTTGAAGGGGGACAGGGGGTGGCGGATACGCAGTATTTT CSVEGGQGVADTQYF
TRBJ2-7 . TRBV23-1 TRBD2 TGCGCCAGCAGTCAATCGATTGAGGGGGCCCTAGCGGGAGGCTTGGTCGAGCAGTACTTC CASSQSIEGALAGGLVEQYF
TRBJ2-7 . TRBV28 . TGTGCCAGCAGTTTAGCTTGGGGGCCATCCTACGAGCAGTACTTC CASSLAWGPSYEQYF
TRBJ2-2 . TRBV2 TRBD2 TGTGCCAGCAGTGAGTCTAGCGGGAGCACCGGGGAGCTGTTTTTT CASSESSGSTGELFF
TRBJ2-1 . TRBV19 TRBD2 TGTGCCAGTAGTTCCCCTAGCGGGAGCTCCTACAATGAGCAGTTCTTC CASSSPSGSSYNEQFF
TRBJ2-1 . TRBV27 TRBD2 TGTGCCAGCACCCTACTAGCGGGAGGGCCCTGGAATGAGCAGTTCTTC CASTLLAGGPWNEQFF
TRBJ2-2 . TRBV10-3 . TGTGCCATCACCTCTGACACATTCACCGGGGAGCTGTTTTTT CAITSDTFTGELFF
TRBJ2-3 . TRBV7-8 . TGTGCCAGCAGCCCAAGTTCCCGCACAGATACGCAGTATTTT CASSPSSRTDTQYF
TRBJ1-5 . TRBV6-1 . TGTGCCAGCAGTGAATATGGGGTAAGACAGCCCCAGCATTTT CASSEYGVRQPQHF